Listed here is a single T cell receptor (beta chain). The target antigen is unknown. Coverage ceases 3 residues before the CDR3 finishes, and the germline J gene fills in the end. Libraries were prepared by immunoSEQ multiplex PCR; TCRdb keeps only in-frame clonotypes and omits some of them. In total, the table holds about 20,000 clones. CDR3 length equals 15 residues. CDR1 and CDR2 from the germline V gene are SGHTA and FQGTGA. The V segment lost 5 bases and the J segment 0 bases; nucleotides outside the gene matches: 3. The sample originates from a study of T cells in women clearing cervical HPV infection. About the research overall: Control women cleared a single incident HPV16 infection within 12 months.

Points from the study as a whole: Controls had more TRBV6-7 (approximately 0.15%) than cases (about 0.11%).

Sequencing was done on a sample of blood buffy coat. The clonotype originates from a woman aged 18 to 75 with a cervical HPV16 infection that either progressed to CIN3+ or cleared (not recorded which). The chain carries TRBV7-3 and TRBJ2-1, with 8 nucleotides matching TRBD2. The CDR3: CASSLSGGSYNEQFF. The sequenced part of the CDR3 DNA is TGTGCCAGCAGCCTCAGCGGGGGCTCCTACAATGAG.